This is a list of T cell receptor beta chains from one sample in a study of T cell responses to AZD1222 COVID-19 vaccine. Method: immunoSEQ multiplex PCR; TCRdb's copy keeps in-frame clones and lacks some. Altogether more than 110,000 clones are present, over 85% being singletons, with the ten largest covering just over 5%. The specimen comprised peripheral blood, sampled on day 0 of AZD1222 vaccination. Source of these receptors: an adult in good health. Each CDR3 is given with its conserved first and last residue. D genes are given only for firm matches. Size is stated for part of the rows, as once, few or many counts, or as a class when the clone is expanded.

j_call,clone_size,v_call,d_call,cdr3_nt,cdr3_aa
TRBJ1-5,.,TRBV11-3,TRBD1,TGTGCCAGCAGCCCAGGGGGTACAGGGTTTAGCAATCAGCCCCAGCATTTT,CASSPGGTGFSNQPQHF
TRBJ2-1,.,TRBV11-1,.,TGTGCCAGCAAGCGACTAGTTGCGGGAATTAATGAGCAGTTCTTC,CASKRLVAGINEQFF
TRBJ2-1,.,TRBV7-8,.,TGTGCCAGCAGCCAGCCCATGGGTGTGGGGACAATCAACAATGAGCAGTTCTTC,CASSQPMGVGTINNEQFF
TRBJ2-1,.,TRBV27,.,TGTGCCAGCAGTTTATCGGGAGTCCTTTTCTTC,CASSLSGVLFF
TRBJ2-1,.,TRBV6-1,.,TGTGCCAGCAGTGAAGCTTTAAGGACCCGCTGGTATGAGCAGTTCTTC,CASSEALRTRWYEQFF
TRBJ1-2,.,TRBV4-1,.,TGCGCCAGCAGCCCGTTGGGTTCTTATGGCTACACCTTC,CASSPLGSYGYTF
TRBJ2-7,.,TRBV3-1/TRBV3-2,TRBD1,TGTGCCAGCAGCCAAGGAGACAGGGGGGCCTACGAGCAGTACTTC,CASSQGDRGAYEQYF
TRBJ1-1,.,TRBV3-1/TRBV3-2,.,TGTGCCAGCAGTCAGGACCCGAACACTGAAGCTTTCTTT,CASSQDPNTEAFF
TRBJ1-4,.,TRBV5-4,.,TGTGCCAGCAGCCATGGAGCTACTAATGAAAAACTGTTTTTT,CASSHGATNEKLFF
TRBJ1-5,.,TRBV12-3/TRBV12-4,.,TGTGCCAGCAGTTTCCATGGGTTACAGCCCCAGCATTTT,CASSFHGLQPQHF
TRBJ2-2,few,TRBV5-4,.,TGTGCCAGCAGCGCACTAGCTGGGAACACCGGGGAGCTGTTTTTT,CASSALAGNTGELFF
TRBJ1-2,once,TRBV28,.,TGTGCCAGCAGACAACCCTCCGGCTACACCTTC,CASRQPSGYTF
TRBJ1-1,once,TRBV12-3/TRBV12-4,.,TGTGCCACCACCTGGGGGGGGAACACTGAAGCTTTCTTT,CATTWGGNTEAFF
TRBJ1-6,.,TRBV7-9,.,TGTGCCAGCAGCTTAGAACCGGATTCACCCCTCCACTTT,CASSLEPDSPLHF
TRBJ2-2,.,TRBV5-3,.,TGTGCCAGAAGCCCCCCCGAGGGCAGGCGGAGCACCGGGGAGCTGTTTTTT,CARSPPEGRRSTGELFF
TRBJ2-2,.,TRBV7-9,.,TGTGCCAGCAGCCCCGGGACGGTGAACACCGGGGAGCTGTTTTTT,CASSPGTVNTGELFF
TRBJ1-1,.,TRBV5-1,.,TGCGCCAGCAGCCGCGGGGGGGACACTGAAGCTTTCTTT,CASSRGGDTEAFF
TRBJ2-3,.,TRBV21-1,.,TGTGCCAGCAGCAAAGAAAGGACGGCAGATACGCAGTATTTT,CASSKERTADTQYF
TRBJ2-3,.,TRBV10-3,TRBD1,TGTGCCATCAGTGAGTCTAAGGGACAGGGCACAGATACGCAGTATTTT,CAISESKGQGTDTQYF
TRBJ2-3,.,TRBV6-2/TRBV6-3,.,TGTGCCAGCAGTACCCGGGACCGAGGGTATACGCAGTATTTT,CASSTRDRGYTQYF
TRBJ2-3,.,TRBV4-1,.,TGCGCCAGCAGCCAAGGGTCAGATACGCAGTATTTT,CASSQGSDTQYF
TRBJ2-7,.,TRBV5-1,.,TGCGCCAGCAGCTTGGAGGGGTATACAGCCTCCGAGCAGTACTTC,CASSLEGYTASEQYF
TRBJ1-4,.,TRBV3-1/TRBV3-2,TRBD1,TGTGCCAGCAGCCAAGAGCGACAGGGGCTAGGTAGTTACGAAAAACTGTTTTTT,CASSQERQGLGSYEKLFF
TRBJ2-1,.,TRBV7-9,TRBD2,TGTGCCAGCAGCCCCAGACTAGCGGGAGACTACAATGAGCAGTTCTTC,CASSPRLAGDYNEQFF
TRBJ1-5,.,TRBV11-2,.,TGTGCCAGCAGCCCGGGACCTAATAGCAATCAGCCCCAGCATTTT,CASSPGPNSNQPQHF
TRBJ1-2,.,TRBV2,TRBD1,TGTGCCAGCAGAGGGGTAAGGACAGGGGACTTCTATGGCTACACCTTC,CASRGVRTGDFYGYTF
TRBJ1-1,.,TRBV18,TRBD1,TGTGCCAGCTCACCTTTGGCCACAGGGGAAACGAGTGGCACTGAAGCTTTCTTT,CASSPLATGETSGTEAFF
TRBJ2-3,.,TRBV5-1,TRBD2,TGCGCCAGCAGCTTCCGACTAGCGGACACAGATACGCAGTATTTT,CASSFRLADTDTQYF
TRBJ1-6,.,TRBV20-1,.,TGCAGTGCTAGTGGGTCAGGGACGGCTAATTCACCCCTCCACTTT,CSASGSGTANSPLHF
TRBJ1-1,.,TRBV5-1,.,TGCGCCAGCAGCTTCCTCGGTTTGAACACTGAAGCTTTCTTT,CASSFLGLNTEAFF
TRBJ1-5,.,TRBV6-4,.,TGTGCCAGCAGTGACAGGGGTGGTCAGCCCCAGCATTTT,CASSDRGGQPQHF
TRBJ1-4,.,TRBV9,.,TGTGCCAGCAGCATCGGGACCTATAATGAAAAACTGTTTTTT,CASSIGTYNEKLFF
TRBJ1-1,.,TRBV5-4,.,TGTGCCAGCAGCTTGGCCCCCGGGACACCCCCGACCATGAACACTGAAGCTTTCTTT,CASSLAPGTPPTMNTEAFF
TRBJ2-7,once,TRBV7-6,.,TGTGCCAGCAGCTTGGGGAGGAGCTACGAGCAGTACTTC,CASSLGRSYEQYF
TRBJ1-6,once,TRBV12-3/TRBV12-4,TRBD1,TGTGCCAGCAGTTCGACAGGGAATTCACCCCTCCACTTT,CASSSTGNSPLHF
TRBJ2-7,.,TRBV7-2,.,TGTGCCAGCAGCAGATGGCCTCCGGGACACTCCTCCTACGAGCAGTACTTC,CASSRWPPGHSSYEQYF
TRBJ1-1,once,TRBV6-4,.,TGTGCCAGCAGTGACCCCCCCCTGAGGCGGCGGGCTGAAGCTTTCTTT,CASSDPPLRRRAEAFF
TRBJ1-3,.,TRBV19,.,TGTGCCAGTAGTATAGCCCAGAGCTCTGGAAACACCATATATTTT,CASSIAQSSGNTIYF
TRBJ1-2,once,TRBV11-2,TRBD1,TGTGCCTCACACCAGGGGGCGCGTGGCTACACCTTC,CASHQGARGYTF
TRBJ2-7,once,TRBV24-1,.,TGTGCCACCAGTGTGGCGGATTCCTACGAGCAGTACTTC,CATSVADSYEQYF
TRBJ2-2,.,TRBV28,.,TGTGCCAGCAGTTTCGGCAGCTACACCGGGGAGCTGTTTTTT,CASSFGSYTGELFF
TRBJ2-7,.,TRBV11-2,.,TGTGCCAGCAGCCCCCTTCGGCAGGGTAGTTCCTACGAGCAGTACTTC,CASSPLRQGSSYEQYF
TRBJ2-7,once,TRBV14,TRBD1,TGTGCCAGCAGCCCAGGACAGGCCCCCTACGAGCAGTACTTC,CASSPGQAPYEQYF
TRBJ2-2,.,TRBV11-1,TRBD1,TGTGCCAGCAGCTTAGCCGACAGGGTCACCGGGGAGCTGTTTTTT,CASSLADRVTGELFF
TRBJ1-2,.,TRBV24-1,TRBD1,TGTGCCACCAGTGATTCAGGGGGCCAGGGCTACACCTTC,CATSDSGGQGYTF
TRBJ2-5,.,TRBV16,.,TGTGCCAGCAGCCAATCAAGAAGAACTAGCATAGAGACCCAGTACTTC,CASSQSRRTSIETQYF
TRBJ1-2,.,TRBV6-5,.,TGTGCCAGCACCGGGGGCAGGTCCGGCTATGGCTACACCTTC,CASTGGRSGYGYTF
TRBJ1-4,once,TRBV6-1,.,TGTGCCAGCAGTGAAGGTAGAACTAATGAAAAACTGTTTTTT,CASSEGRTNEKLFF
TRBJ2-3,once,TRBV15,TRBD2,TGTGCCACCAGCAGTGGTCTAGCGGCTTTTACAGATACGCAGTATTTT,CATSSGLAAFTDTQYF
TRBJ1-2,.,TRBV2,.,TGTGCCAGCAGTAAAGGATTGACAGCTTTGAATGGCTACACCTTC,CASSKGLTALNGYTF
TRBJ2-7,.,TRBV11-1,TRBD2,TGTGCCAGCAGCTCCTCGGGCGGGACTAGCGGGCGCGAGCAGTACTTC,CASSSSGGTSGREQYF
TRBJ2-2,.,TRBV2,TRBD2,TGTGCCAGCAGCTCTAGCGGGAGCGTCTCCGGGGAGCTGTTTTTT,CASSSSGSVSGELFF
TRBJ1-1,.,TRBV28,TRBD1,TGTGCCAGCAGTTTACAGGGGGCCGCCACCTACACTGAAGCTTTCTTT,CASSLQGAATYTEAFF
TRBJ1-2,once,TRBV19,TRBD1,TGTGCCAGTAGTATTAGAGGGGGACAGAACTATGGCTACACCTTC,CASSIRGGQNYGYTF
TRBJ1-5,.,TRBV29-1,.,TGCAGCGCAGGGACACCCAATCAGCCCCAGCATTTT,CSAGTPNQPQHF
TRBJ1-2,.,TRBV2,TRBD1,TGTGCCAGCACCATGGGACAGGGGGAAAACACCTTC,CASTMGQGENTF
TRBJ2-2,.,TRBV30,.,TGTGCCTGGAGTATGACTAGGAACACCGGGGAGCTGTTTTTT,CAWSMTRNTGELFF